This TCR beta chain derives from a study of cytomegalovirus exposure and HLA in healthy donors. For this clone: The antigen is unknown.

Germline V lookup: CDR1 SGHAT, CDR2 FQNNGV. The length of the CDR3 is 15 residues. Trimming stripped 1 base from V and 3 bases from J, with 9 bases between. PCR used 60 Vbeta primers and 13 Jbeta primers. Sequencing used immunoSEQ multiplex PCR; TCRdb keeps in-frame clones, though not all of them. The sample lists 200,000 or so clones; about 90% were seen once. Overall study findings and caveats: Reports indicated that the classifier achieved high specificity and sensitivity in diagnosing cytomegalovirus status.

The TCR sequence derives from a girl in the first two years of life in good health and CMV-seronegative. This chain connects TRBV11-2 to TRBJ2-2, with D perhaps matching TRBD2 (6 bases). Sequencing used PBMCs. The CDR3 loop reads CASSLVLADTGELFF. The CDR3 bases are TGTGCCAGCAGCTTAGTACTAGCTGACACCGGGGAGCTGTTTTTT.